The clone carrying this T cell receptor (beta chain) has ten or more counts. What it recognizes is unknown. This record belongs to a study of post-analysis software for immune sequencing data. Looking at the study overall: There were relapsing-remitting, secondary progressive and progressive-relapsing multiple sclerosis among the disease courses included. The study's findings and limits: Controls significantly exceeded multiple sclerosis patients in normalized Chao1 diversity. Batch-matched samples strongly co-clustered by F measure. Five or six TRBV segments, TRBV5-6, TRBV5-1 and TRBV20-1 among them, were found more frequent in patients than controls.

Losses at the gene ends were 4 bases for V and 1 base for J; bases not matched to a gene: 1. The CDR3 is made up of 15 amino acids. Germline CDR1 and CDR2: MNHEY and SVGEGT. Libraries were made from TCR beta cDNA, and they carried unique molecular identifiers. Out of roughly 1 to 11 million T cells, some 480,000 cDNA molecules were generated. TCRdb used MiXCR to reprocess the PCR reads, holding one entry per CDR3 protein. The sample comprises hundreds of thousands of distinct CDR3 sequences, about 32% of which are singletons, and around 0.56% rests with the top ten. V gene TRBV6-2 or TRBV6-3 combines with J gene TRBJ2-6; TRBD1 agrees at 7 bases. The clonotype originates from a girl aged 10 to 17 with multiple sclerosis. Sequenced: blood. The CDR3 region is CASSWTGSGANVLTF. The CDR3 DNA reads TGTGCCAGCAGTTGGACAGGTTCTGGGGCCAACGTCCTGACTTTC.